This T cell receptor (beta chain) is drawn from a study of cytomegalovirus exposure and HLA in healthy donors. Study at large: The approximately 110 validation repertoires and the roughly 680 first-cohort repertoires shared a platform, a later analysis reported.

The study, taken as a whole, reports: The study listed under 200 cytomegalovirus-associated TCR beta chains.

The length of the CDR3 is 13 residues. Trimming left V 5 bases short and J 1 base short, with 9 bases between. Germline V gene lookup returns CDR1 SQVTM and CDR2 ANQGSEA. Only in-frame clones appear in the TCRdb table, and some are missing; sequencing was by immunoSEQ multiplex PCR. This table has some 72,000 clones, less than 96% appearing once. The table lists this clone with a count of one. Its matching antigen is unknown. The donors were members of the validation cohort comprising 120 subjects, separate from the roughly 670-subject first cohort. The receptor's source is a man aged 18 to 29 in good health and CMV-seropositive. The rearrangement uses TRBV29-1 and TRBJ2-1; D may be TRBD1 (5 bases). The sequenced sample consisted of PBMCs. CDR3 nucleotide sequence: TGCAGCGTTTCCGACAGATCCTACAATGAGCAGTTCTTC. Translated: CSVSDRSYNEQFF.